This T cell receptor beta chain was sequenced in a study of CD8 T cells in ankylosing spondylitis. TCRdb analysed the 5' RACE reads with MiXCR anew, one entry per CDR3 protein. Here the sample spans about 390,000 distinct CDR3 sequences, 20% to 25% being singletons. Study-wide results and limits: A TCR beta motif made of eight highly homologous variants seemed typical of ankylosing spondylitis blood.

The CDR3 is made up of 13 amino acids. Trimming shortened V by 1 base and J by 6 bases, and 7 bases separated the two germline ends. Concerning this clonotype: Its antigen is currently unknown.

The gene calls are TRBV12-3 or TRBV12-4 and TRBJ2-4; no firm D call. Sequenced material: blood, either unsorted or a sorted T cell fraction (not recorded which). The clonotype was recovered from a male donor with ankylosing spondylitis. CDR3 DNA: TGTGCCAGCAGTTTAGTCGGCAGAAACATTCAGTACTTC. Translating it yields CASSLVGRNIQYF.